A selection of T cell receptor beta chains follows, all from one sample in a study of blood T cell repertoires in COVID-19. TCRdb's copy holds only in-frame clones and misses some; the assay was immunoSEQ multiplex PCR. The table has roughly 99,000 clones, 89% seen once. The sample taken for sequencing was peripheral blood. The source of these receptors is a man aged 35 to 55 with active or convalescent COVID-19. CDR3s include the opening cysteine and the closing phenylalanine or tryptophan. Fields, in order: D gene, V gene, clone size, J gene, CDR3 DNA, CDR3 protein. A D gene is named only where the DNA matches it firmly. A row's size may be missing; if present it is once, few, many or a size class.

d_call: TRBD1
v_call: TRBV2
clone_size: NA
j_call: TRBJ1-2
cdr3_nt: TGTGCCAGCATTCCTCTCCCCCCGGGACAGCTATTAGGTGGCTACACCTTC
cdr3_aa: CASIPLPPGQLLGGYTF

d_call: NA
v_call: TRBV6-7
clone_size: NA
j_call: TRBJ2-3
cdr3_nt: TGTGCCAGCAGTTACTCGAGTACGGATACGCAGTATTTT
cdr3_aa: CASSYSSTDTQYF

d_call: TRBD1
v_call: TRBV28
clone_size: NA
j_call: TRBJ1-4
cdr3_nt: TGTGCCAGCAGTTCCCCCGGGACAGGGGTTATCGTAAAACTGTTTTTT
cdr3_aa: CASSSPGTGVIVKLFF

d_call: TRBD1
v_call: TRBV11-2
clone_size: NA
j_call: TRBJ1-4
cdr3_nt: TGTGCCAGCAGCTTCACCGGACAGGGACAGGAAAAACTGTTTTTT
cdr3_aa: CASSFTGQGQEKLFF

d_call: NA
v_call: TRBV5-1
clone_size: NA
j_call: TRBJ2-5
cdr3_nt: TGCGCCAGCAGGGCCGGAGGAGAGACCCAGTACTTC
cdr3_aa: CASRAGGETQYF

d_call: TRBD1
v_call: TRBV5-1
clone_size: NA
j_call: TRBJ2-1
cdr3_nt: TGCGCCAGCAGCGCTACAGGGGTAAGCTACAATGAGCAGTTCTTC
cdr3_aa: CASSATGVSYNEQFF

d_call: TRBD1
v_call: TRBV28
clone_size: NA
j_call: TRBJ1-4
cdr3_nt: TGTGCCAGCAGTCCCCCGACAGGGGCTAATGAAAAACTGTTTTTT
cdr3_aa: CASSPPTGANEKLFF

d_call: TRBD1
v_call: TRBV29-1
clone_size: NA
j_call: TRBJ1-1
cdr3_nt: TGCAGCGTCGTTTCAGGGGGCGCGGTGAACACTGAAGCTTTCTTT
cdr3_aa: CSVVSGGAVNTEAFF

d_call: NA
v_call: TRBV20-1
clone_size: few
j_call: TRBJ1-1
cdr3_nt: TGCAGTGCTAGGTCCCTCGAAGCTTTCTTT
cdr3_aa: CSARSLEAFF

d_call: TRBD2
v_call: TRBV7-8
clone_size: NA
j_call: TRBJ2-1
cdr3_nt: TGTGCCAGCAGCCCCGAGAGACTAGCGGACAATGAGCAGTTCTTC
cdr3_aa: CASSPERLADNEQFF

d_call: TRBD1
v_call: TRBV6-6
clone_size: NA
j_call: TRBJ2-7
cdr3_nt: TGTGCCACCAAACCTGGGACAGGGGACAACGAGCAGTACTTC
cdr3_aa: CATKPGTGDNEQYF

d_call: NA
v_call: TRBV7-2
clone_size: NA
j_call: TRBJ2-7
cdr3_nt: TGTGCCAGCAGCTTAGGACTAGGCAGCTCCTACGAGCAGTACTTC
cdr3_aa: CASSLGLGSSYEQYF

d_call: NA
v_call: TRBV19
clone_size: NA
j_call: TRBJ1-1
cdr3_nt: TGTGCCACCTCGACAGCGAACACTGAAGCTTTCTTT
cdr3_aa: CATSTANTEAFF

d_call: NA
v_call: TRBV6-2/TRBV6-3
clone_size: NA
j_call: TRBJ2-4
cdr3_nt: TGTGCCAGCAGTTACAACCCAGGGGAAAACATTCAGTACTTC
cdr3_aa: CASSYNPGENIQYF

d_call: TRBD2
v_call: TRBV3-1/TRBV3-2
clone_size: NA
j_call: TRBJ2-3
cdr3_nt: TGTGCCAGCAGCCGACTAGCGGGAGGGTTCACAGATACGCAGTATTTT
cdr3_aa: CASSRLAGGFTDTQYF

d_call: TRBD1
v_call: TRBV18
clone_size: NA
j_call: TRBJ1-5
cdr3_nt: TGTGCCAGCTCACAATCCGGGACAGGGTCCAGTCAGCCCCAGCATTTT
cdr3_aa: CASSQSGTGSSQPQHF

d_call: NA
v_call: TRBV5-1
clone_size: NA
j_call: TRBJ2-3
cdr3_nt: TGCGCCAGCAGCTTGGCCGTAGCGGGCACAGATACGCAGTATTTT
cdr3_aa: CASSLAVAGTDTQYF

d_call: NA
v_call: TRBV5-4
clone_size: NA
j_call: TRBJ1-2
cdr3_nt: TGTGCCAGCAGCTTTTTCGAAACGGTTAACTATGGCTACACCTTC
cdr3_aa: CASSFFETVNYGYTF

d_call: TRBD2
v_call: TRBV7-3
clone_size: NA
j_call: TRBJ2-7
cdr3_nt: TGTGCCAGCACCCCCGGGACTAGCGGGAGGGCCGGTCACGAGCAGTACTTC
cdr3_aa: CASTPGTSGRAGHEQYF

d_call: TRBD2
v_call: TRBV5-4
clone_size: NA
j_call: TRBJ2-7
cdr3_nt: TGTGCCAGCAGCTTGGCGGGCGGGAGCTCCTACGAGCAGTACTTC
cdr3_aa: CASSLAGGSSYEQYF

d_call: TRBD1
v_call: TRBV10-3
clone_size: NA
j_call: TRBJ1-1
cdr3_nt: TGTGCCATCAAGGGACAGGGGGAAACTGAAGCTTTCTTT
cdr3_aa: CAIKGQGETEAFF

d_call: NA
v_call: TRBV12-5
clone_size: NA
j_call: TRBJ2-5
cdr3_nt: TGTGCTAGTGGCCGGGACTTAGAAGAGACCCAGTACTTC
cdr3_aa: CASGRDLEETQYF

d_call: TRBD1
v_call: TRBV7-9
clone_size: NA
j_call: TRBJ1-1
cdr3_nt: TGTGCCAGCAACCCAGGGGGCATAGGGAACACTGAAGCTTTCTTT
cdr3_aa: CASNPGGIGNTEAFF